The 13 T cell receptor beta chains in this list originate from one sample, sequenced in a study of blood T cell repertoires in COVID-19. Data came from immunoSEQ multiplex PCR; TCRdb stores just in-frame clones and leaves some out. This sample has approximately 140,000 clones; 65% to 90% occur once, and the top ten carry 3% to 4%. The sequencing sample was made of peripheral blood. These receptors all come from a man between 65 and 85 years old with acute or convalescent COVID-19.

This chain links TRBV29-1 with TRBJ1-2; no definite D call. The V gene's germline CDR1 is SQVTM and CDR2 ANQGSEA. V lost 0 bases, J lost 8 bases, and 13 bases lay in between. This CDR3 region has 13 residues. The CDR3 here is CSVEDLVRGGYTF. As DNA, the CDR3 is TGCAGCGTTGAAGATCTGGTTAGAGGGGGCTACACCTTC.

CDR3 region: CASSLVTGHEQYF. CDR3 coding DNA: TGTGCCAGCAGCTTAGTTACAGGGCACGAGCAGTACTTC. This chain connects TRBV11-2 to TRBJ2-7; possible D gene TRBD1, 6 bases. Germline values: CDR1 SGHAT, CDR2 FQNNGV. This CDR3 contains 13 residues. Deletions cut 1 base from V and 5 bases from J, with 9 bases between.

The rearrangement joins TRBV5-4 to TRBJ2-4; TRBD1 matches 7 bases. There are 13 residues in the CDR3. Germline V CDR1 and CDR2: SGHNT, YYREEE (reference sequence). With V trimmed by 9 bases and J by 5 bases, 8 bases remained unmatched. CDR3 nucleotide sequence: TGTGCCACCAAAAGACAGGGCCAAAACATTCAGTACTTC. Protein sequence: CATKRQGQNIQYF.

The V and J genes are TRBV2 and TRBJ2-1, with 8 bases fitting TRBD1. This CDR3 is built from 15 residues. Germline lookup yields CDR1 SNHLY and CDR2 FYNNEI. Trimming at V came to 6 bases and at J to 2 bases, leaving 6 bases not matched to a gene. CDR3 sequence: CASRGGQGAYNEQFF. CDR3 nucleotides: TGTGCCAGCAGGGGAGGACAGGGAGCCTACAATGAGCAGTTCTTC.

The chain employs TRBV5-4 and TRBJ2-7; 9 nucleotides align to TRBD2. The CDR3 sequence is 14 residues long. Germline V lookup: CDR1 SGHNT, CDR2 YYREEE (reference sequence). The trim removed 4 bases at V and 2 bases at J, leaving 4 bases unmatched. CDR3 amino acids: CASSPGLATYEQYF. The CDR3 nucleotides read TGTGCCAGCAGCCCCGGACTAGCGACCTACGAGCAGTACTTC.

The CDR3 spells CASSYIPTGGNEQFF. CDR3 DNA: TGTGCCAGCAGTTACATCCCGACAGGGGGCAATGAGCAGTTCTTC. The chain joins TRBV6-2 or TRBV6-3 to TRBJ2-1; the match to TRBD1 covers 9 bases. V trimming: 2 bases; J trimming: 6 bases; junction bases outside the gene matches: 5. Germline V gives CDR1 MNHEY, CDR2 SVGEGT. The CDR3 has 15 residues.

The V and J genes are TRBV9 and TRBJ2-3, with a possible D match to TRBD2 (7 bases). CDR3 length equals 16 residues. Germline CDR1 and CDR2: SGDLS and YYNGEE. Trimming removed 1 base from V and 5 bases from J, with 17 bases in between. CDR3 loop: CASSVFGGRSIDTQYF. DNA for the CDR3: TGTGCCAGCAGCGTATTCGGGGGGCGGAGTATAGATACGCAGTATTTT. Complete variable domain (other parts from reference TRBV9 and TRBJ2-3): DSGVTQTPKHLITATGQRVTLRCSPRSGDLSVYWYQQSLDQGLQFLIQYYNGEERAKGNILERFSAQQFPDLHSELNLSSLELGDSALYFCASSVFGGRSIDTQYFGPGTRLTVL.

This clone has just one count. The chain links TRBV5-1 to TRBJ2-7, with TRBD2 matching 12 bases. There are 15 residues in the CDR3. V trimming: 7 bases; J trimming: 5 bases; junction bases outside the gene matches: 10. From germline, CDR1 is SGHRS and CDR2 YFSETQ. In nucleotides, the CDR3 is TGCGCCAGCGGATCCCTAGCGGGAGGGCCTCACGAGCAGTACTTC. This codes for CASGSLAGGPHEQYF.

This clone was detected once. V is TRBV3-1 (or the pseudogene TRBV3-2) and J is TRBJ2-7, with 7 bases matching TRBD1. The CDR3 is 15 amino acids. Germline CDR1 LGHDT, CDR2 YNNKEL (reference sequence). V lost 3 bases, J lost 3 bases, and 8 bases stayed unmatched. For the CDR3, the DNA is TGTGCCAGCAGCCATTTTTCGGGACAGATCTACGAGCAGTACTTC. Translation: CASSHFSGQIYEQYF.

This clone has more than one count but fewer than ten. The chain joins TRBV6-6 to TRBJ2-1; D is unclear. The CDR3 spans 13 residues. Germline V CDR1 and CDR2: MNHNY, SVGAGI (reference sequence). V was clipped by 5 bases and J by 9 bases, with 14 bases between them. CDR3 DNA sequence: TGTGCCAGCAGTCGTCAGACCCCGGGTGAGCAGTTCTTC. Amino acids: CASSRQTPGEQFF.

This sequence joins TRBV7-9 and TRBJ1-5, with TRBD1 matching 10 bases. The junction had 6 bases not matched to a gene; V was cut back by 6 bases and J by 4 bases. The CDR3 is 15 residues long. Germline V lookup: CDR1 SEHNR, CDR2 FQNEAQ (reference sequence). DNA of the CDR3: TGTGCCAGCAGTGGGACAGGGGCGACAAATCAGCCCCAGCATTTT. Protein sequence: CASSGTGATNQPQHF. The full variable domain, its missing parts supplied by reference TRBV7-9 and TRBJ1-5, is DTGVSQNPRHKITKRGQNVTFRCDPISEHNRLYWYRQTLGQGPEFLTYFQNEAQLEKSRLLSDRFSAERPKGSFSTLEIQRTEQGDSAMYLCASSGTGATNQPQHFGDGTRLSIL.

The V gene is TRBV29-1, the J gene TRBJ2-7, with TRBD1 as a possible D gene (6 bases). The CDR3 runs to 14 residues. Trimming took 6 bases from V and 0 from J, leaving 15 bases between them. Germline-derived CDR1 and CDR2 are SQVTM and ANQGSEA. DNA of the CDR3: TGCAGCGTCTCGGGACCCAGGGGCTCCTACGAGCAGTACTTC. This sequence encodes CSVSGPRGSYEQYF.

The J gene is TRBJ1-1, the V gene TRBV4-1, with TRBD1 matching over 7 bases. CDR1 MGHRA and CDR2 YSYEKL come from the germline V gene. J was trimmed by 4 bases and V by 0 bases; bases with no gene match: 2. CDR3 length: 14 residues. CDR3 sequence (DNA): TGCGCCAGCAGCCAAGAAGGGACAGCCACTGAAGCTTTCTTT. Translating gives CASSQEGTATEAFF.